This T cell receptor (beta chain) was profiled in a study of post-analysis software for immune sequencing data. At the level of the study: Recorded subtypes: relapsing-remitting, secondary progressive, progressive-relapsing; some patients unannotated.

Remarks on this clonotype: No antigen is known for it.

General observations from the study: When the samples were clustered directly with F measure, those that had been prepared in the same batch showed strong co-clustering. Patients with multiple sclerosis recorded significantly lower normalized Chao1 diversity than controls, the study found.

Researchers reported that TCR beta cDNA libraries carried unique molecular identifiers. Input amounts of about 0.85 to 11 million T cells were used. These gave around 500,000 cDNA molecules, so each molecule approximated one T cell. MiXCR, run by TCRdb on the PCR reads, gives a single entry per CDR3 protein. The repertoire has almost 700,000 distinct CDR3 sequences, roughly three fifths of them found once; the top ten carry over 9%. This receptor was identified in a girl aged 2-10 years with multiple sclerosis. The sample was blood.

As DNA, the CDR3 is TGTGCCAGCAGCTTAGGTCCTAGCGGGAGAGGCTACGAGCAGTACTTC. As protein: CASSLGPSGRGYEQYF. This chain links TRBV7-2 with TRBJ2-5, with TRBD2 matching 10 bases. Judging by the DNA end, TRBJ2-7 fits better; the J call may be wrong. CDR3 length: 16 residues. The V gene's germline CDR1 is SGHTA and CDR2 FQGNSA.